These 24 T cell receptor beta chains were sequenced from one sample in a study of shared clonotypes between healthy human individuals (dated by TCRdb to between 2020 and 2021). The method was the immunoSEQ multiplex PCR assay. TCRdb mirrors the immuneACCESS table, restricted to in-frame sequences. Some clones are absent from its copies; in checked studies, under half trace to an unresolved V gene, and the reason for the others is unknown. The sample table holds under 2,500,000 clones, of which approximately 94% were seen once. The ten largest clones add up to less than 0.15% of the sample. Sequencing input: naive CD4+ T cells sorted from blood. The meaning of the sample's cell subset or site label: CD45RA+ positively selected. The receptors originated from a man aged 18 to 30 in good health.

V and J are TRBV5-4 and TRBJ2-7; D possibly corresponds to TRBD1 (5 bases). Per germline, CDR1 SGHNT and CDR2 YYREEE (reference sequence). Trimming shortened V by 4 bases and J by 3 bases, and 17 bases separated the two germline ends. This CDR3 contains 15 residues. CDR3 bases: TGTGCCAGCAGCGGAACAGGCCCCACGTACTACGAGCAGTACTTC. Translated: CASSGTGPTYYEQYF.

This rearrangement joins TRBV7-9 to TRBJ2-5; 11 bases align to TRBD1. V shed 4 bases and J 5 bases; nucleotides not matched to a gene: 6. Germline V lookup: CDR1 SEHNR, CDR2 FQNEAQ (reference sequence). There are 15 residues in the CDR3. CDR3 nucleotides: TGTGCCAGCAGCTATGGACAGGGGGCAGGGGAGACCCAGTACTTC. Translating it yields CASSYGQGAGETQYF.

The rearrangement links TRBV2 to TRBJ2-5, with no clear D. V lost 4 bases and J lost 2, with 8 bases in between. Germline V gene data show CDR1 as SNHLY and CDR2 as FYNNEI. The CDR3 loop spans 13 amino acids. CDR3 protein: CASSVYGQETQYF. The CDR3 DNA reads as TGTGCCAGCAGTGTCTACGGACAAGAGACCCAGTACTTC. Based on the CDR3 plus reference TRBV2 and TRBJ2-5, the full variable domain is EPEVTQTPSHQVTQMGQEVILRCVPISNHLYFYWYRQILGQKVEFLVSFYNNEISEKSEIFDDQFSVERPDGSNFTLKIRSTKLEDSAMYFCASSVYGQETQYFGPGTRLLVL.

Only one count was recorded for this clone. The rearrangement links TRBV5-1 to TRBJ2-3; D call uncertain. V was trimmed by 0 bases and J by 0 bases, leaving 11 bases between them. Germline CDR1 reads SGHRS; CDR2 reads YFSETQ. CDR3 length equals 16 residues. This CDR3 reads CASSLEGSRSTDTQYF. CDR3 nucleotide sequence: TGCGCCAGCAGCTTGGAAGGGTCCCGTAGCACAGATACGCAGTATTTT. Based on the CDR3 plus reference TRBV5-1 and TRBJ2-3, the full variable domain is KAGVTQTPRYLIKTRGQQVTLSCSPISGHRSVSWYQQTPGQGLQFLFEYFSETQRNKGNFPGRFSGRQFSNSRSEMNVSTLELGDSALYLCASSLEGSRSTDTQYFGPGTRLTVL.

In regard to this clone: This CDR3 is also generated by other DNA sequences in the sample. The chain couples TRBV9 to TRBJ2-1; possibly TRBD1 or TRBD2 for D (7 bases each). Germline assignment: CDR1 SGDLS and CDR2 YYNGEE. Trimming pared 0 bases from V and 8 bases from J, leaving 15 bases between. This CDR3 has 15 amino acids. DNA of the CDR3: TGTGCCAGCAGCGTAGGGCAGGGGGGGCTCGATGAGCAGTTCTTC. This encodes CASSVGQGGLDEQFF.

A single count supports this clone. V and J are TRBV9 and TRBJ2-3; 7 nucleotides align to TRBD1. The germline V gene encodes CDR1 SGDLS and CDR2 YYNGEE. V lost 0 bases to trimming and J lost 2 bases; unmatched junction nucleotides: 6. The CDR3 runs 16 residues. This CDR3 reads CASSVAGGQITDTQYF. CDR3 DNA: TGTGCCAGCAGCGTAGCTGGGGGACAGATCACAGATACGCAGTATTTT.

The V and J genes are TRBV2 and TRBJ2-3; D gene unclear. Looked up from germline, CDR1 is SNHLY and CDR2 is FYNNEI. Between the trimmed V and J ends, which lost 1 base and 2 bases, there was a span of 10 bases. The CDR3 is 15 residues long. CDR3 coding DNA: TGTGCCAGCAGTGAAGAGGGAACGGTCACAGATACGCAGTATTTT. Translation: CASSEEGTVTDTQYF.

V and J are TRBV5-4 and TRBJ2-5, with D perhaps given as TRBD1 or TRBD2 (5 bases each). The CDR3 is made up of 15 amino acids. Trimming pared 0 bases from V and 4 bases from J, leaving 13 bases between. Germline CDR1 is SGHNT and CDR2 is YYREEE (reference sequence). The CDR3 region has the DNA TGTGCCAGCAGCTTGGGAGGGGAGCGGCGAGAGACCCAGTACTTC. The encoded protein is CASSLGGERRETQYF. Based on the CDR3 plus reference TRBV5-4 and TRBJ2-5, the full variable domain is ETGVTQSPTHLIKTRGQQVTLRCSSQSGHNTVSWYQQALGQGPQFIFQYYREEENGRGNFPPRFSGLQFPNYSSELNVNALELDDSALYLCASSLGGERRETQYFGPGTRLLVL.

The genes are TRBV2 and TRBJ1-2; D might be TRBD1 (6 bases). Germline CDR1 reads SNHLY; CDR2 reads FYNNEI. V lost 5 bases to trimming and J lost 6 bases, with 13 bases between them. The CDR3 runs to 13 residues. The CDR3 DNA reads TGTGCCAGCAGTACAGGGTTAGGGAATGGCTACACCTTC. It yields the protein CASSTGLGNGYTF.

The chain employs TRBV29-1 and TRBJ2-1, with D tentatively TRBD1 or TRBD2 (5 bases each). Germline CDR1 SQVTM, CDR2 ANQGSEA. V was cut by 4 bases and J by 6 bases, with 34 bases left in between. CDR3 size: 20 residues. CDR3 in DNA: TGCAGCGTTGCCTTCGGAGAATTTCTAGTGAGGGGTAACTATTTCAATGAGCAGTTCTTC. This encodes CSVAFGEFLVRGNYFNEQFF.

The V call is TRBV10-3, the J call TRBJ2-1; 13 bases match TRBD2. Germline V CDR1 and CDR2: ENHRY, SYGVKD. With 6 bases clipped from V and 2 bases from J, the junction kept 7 bases outside the gene matches. CDR3 length: 17 residues. The CDR3 DNA reads TGTGCCATCAGAGGACTAGCGGGGGACCCGGCCTACAATGAGCAGTTCTTC. It translates to CAIRGLAGDPAYNEQFF.

The chain has TRBV4-2 and TRBJ1-2; the D is unclear. The V and J ends lost 0 bases and 8 bases respectively, with 13 bases between them. The CDR3 contains 14 residues. The V gene's germline CDR1 is LGHNA and CDR2 YNFKEQ. This CDR3 reads CASSQDYHIGGYTF. The CDR3 DNA follows: TGTGCCAGCAGCCAAGACTACCACATTGGGGGCTACACCTTC.

CDR3 sequence (DNA): TGTGCCAGCAGTACGGTGGGAGGGCCGAGAGATACGCAGTATTTT. Amino acids: CASSTVGGPRDTQYF. The V call is TRBV6-6, the J call TRBJ2-3, with TRBD2 identical over 7 bases. The V and J ends lost 5 bases and 5 bases, in that order; junction bases with no gene match: 10. This CDR3 has 15 residues. The germline CDR1 and CDR2 sequences are MNHNY and SVGAGI (reference sequence).

The chain couples TRBV19 to TRBJ1-1; D gene ambiguous. V shed 6 bases and J shed 1 base, with 9 bases lying between them. Looked up from germline, CDR1 is LNHDA and CDR2 is SQIVND (reference sequence). This CDR3 has 13 residues. The DNA of the CDR3 is TGTGCCAGTAGCCCGCGGTGGAACACTGAAGCTTTCTTT. Translating it yields CASSPRWNTEAFF.

This chain joins TRBV10-3 and TRBJ2-7; the D is unclear. Trimming removed 2 bases from V and 4 bases from J, with 12 bases in between. The CDR3 consists of 14 residues. CDR1 and CDR2 from the germline V gene are ENHRY and SYGVKD. The CDR3 coding sequence is TGTGCCATCAGTGAGCTGGGCAATGGGTACGAGCAGTACTTC. It yields the protein CAISELGNGYEQYF.

This chain connects TRBV6-6 to TRBJ2-3, with D perhaps being TRBD1 or TRBD2 (5 bases each). This CDR3 has 16 amino acids. Germline CDR1 reads MNHNY; CDR2 reads SVGAGI (reference sequence). V was cut by 6 bases and J by 1 base, with 17 bases left in between. This CDR3 is CASRPGTLGGTDTQYF. CDR3 DNA: TGTGCCAGCAGACCCGGGACCCTGGGGGGCACAGATACGCAGTATTTT.

The chain has TRBV5-1 and TRBJ1-1; D unresolved. CDR3 size: 15 residues. V dropped 1 base and J dropped 1 base, with 11 bases sitting between them. The germline CDR1 and CDR2 sequences are SGHRS and YFSETQ. CDR3 region: CASSLYGPGNTEAFF. For the CDR3, the DNA is TGCGCCAGCAGCTTGTACGGTCCAGGGAACACTGAAGCTTTCTTT.

V usage is TRBV5-4 and J usage is TRBJ2-3; possibly TRBD1 for D (5 bases). Germline CDR1 SGHNT, CDR2 YYREEE (reference sequence). The CDR3 spans 16 residues. V lost 0 bases and J 0 bases, leaving 11 bases between the germline ends. The CDR3: CASSLALGPSTDTQYF. The CDR3 DNA is TGTGCCAGCAGCTTGGCCCTGGGGCCGAGCACAGATACGCAGTATTTT.

The genes are TRBV19 and TRBJ1-5, with D uncertain. V was trimmed by 3 bases and J by 4 bases, leaving 13 bases between them. In germline, CDR1 is LNHDA, CDR2 SQIVND (reference sequence). The CDR3 runs to 15 residues. DNA of the CDR3: TGTGCCAGTAGTATGTCTCTGATATCAAATCAGCCCCAGCATTTT. This codes for CASSMSLISNQPQHF.

DNA for the CDR3: TGTGCCACCAGCAGAGACCCCGCGGGGGACGAGCAGTACTTC. It codes for CATSRDPAGDEQYF. J is TRBJ2-7 and V is TRBV15, with 7 bases that match TRBD2. There are 14 residues in the CDR3. CDR1 and CDR2 from the germline V gene are LNHNV and YYDKDF (reference sequence). V shed 0 bases and J 5 bases; nucleotides not matched to a gene: 4.

V usage is TRBV30 and J usage is TRBJ2-1, with TRBD2 matching 8 bases. This CDR3 region has 14 residues. Looked up from germline, CDR1 is GTSNPN and CDR2 is SVGIG (reference sequence). V lost 8 bases to trimming and J lost 6 bases; unmatched junction nucleotides: 12. CDR3 in amino acids: CARSRTSTGNEQFF. In DNA form, the CDR3 reads TGTGCCCGTTCGAGGACTAGCACCGGCAATGAGCAGTTCTTC. The full variable domain, its missing parts supplied by reference TRBV30 and TRBJ2-1, is SQTIHQWPATLVQPVGSPLSLECTVEGTSNPNLYWYRQAAGRGLQLLFYSVGIGQISSEVPQNLSASRPQDRQFILSSKKLLLSDSGFYLCARSRTSTGNEQFFGPGTRLTVL.

The chain joins TRBV5-1 to TRBJ2-1; TRBD2 matches 12 bases. The CDR3 has 14 amino acids. In germline, CDR1 is SGHRS, CDR2 YFSETQ. Trimming at V came to 6 bases and at J to 5 bases, leaving 3 bases not matched to a gene. The CDR3 here is CASTTSGGNNEQFF. CDR3 in DNA: TGCGCCAGCACCACTAGCGGGGGGAACAATGAGCAGTTCTTC. The entire variable domain, with the rest obtained from reference TRBV5-1 and TRBJ2-1, is as follows: KAGVTQTPRYLIKTRGQQVTLSCSPISGHRSVSWYQQTPGQGLQFLFEYFSETQRNKGNFPGRFSGRQFSNSRSEMNVSTLELGDSALYLCASTTSGGNNEQFFGPGTRLTVL.

This clone appeared a few times. Distinct nucleotide sequences in the sample also encode this CDR3. The chain joins TRBV5-1 to TRBJ2-7; 11 nucleotides agree with TRBD2. Trimming took 4 bases from V and 3 from J; bases not matched to a gene: 3. Germline V CDR1 and CDR2: SGHRS, YFSETQ. This CDR3 is 14 amino acids long. This CDR3 is CASSLTSGGYEQYF. In nucleotides, the CDR3 is TGCGCCAGCAGCCTTACTAGCGGGGGCTACGAGCAGTACTTC.

In its sample, this clone was seen a few times. Different DNA sequences within this sample yield the same CDR3. The CDR3 protein is CAWRLGNTEAFF. The CDR3, as DNA: TGTGCCTGGAGGCTAGGGAACACTGAAGCTTTCTTT. The chain is built from TRBV30 and TRBJ1-1; D remains unclear. The CDR3 length is 12 residues. CDR1 and CDR2 (germline): GTSNPN, SVGIG (reference sequence). Trimming took 3 bases from V and 1 from J, leaving 6 bases between them.